This TCR beta chain derives from a study of CD8 T cells in Susac syndrome. The length of the CDR3 is 12 residues. Germline V lookup: CDR1 SQVTM, CDR2 ANQGSEA. Trimming left V 4 bases short and J 0 bases short, with 6 bases between. This clonotype has more than one count but fewer than ten. It was with random hexamers that roughly 0.45 to 1 ug RNA was reverse transcribed. An immunoSEQ multiplex PCR amplified TCR beta CDR3 over 54 Vbeta and 13 Jbeta. TCRdb reprocessed the immunoSEQ multiplex PCR reads with MiXCR, giving one entry per CDR3 protein. The table lists roughly 190,000 distinct CDR3 sequences, around 96% of them singletons. TEMRA cells were FACS-enriched, unlike CD8+ and CD4+ T cells, which were negatively isolated.

The sequencing input was CD4+ T cells from PBMCs. V usage is TRBV29-1 and J usage is TRBJ1-1, with unresolved D. The sequence came from a human donor in good health. CDR3: CSVGHLNTEAFF. CDR3 nucleotide sequence: TGCAGCGTTGGGCATTTGAACACTGAAGCTTTCTTT.